These 25 T cell receptor beta chains were sequenced from one sample in a study of identical twins. TCRdb called the 5' RACE reads again in MiXCR, with one record for every CDR3 protein. This table has 450,000 to 650,000 distinct CDR3 sequences, roughly 15% appearing once. These data also featured in a second study, about yellow fever vaccine responses in identical twins.

Sequenced: CD4+ T cells sorted from blood. The receptors originated from a woman aged 18-29 years in good health.

This clonotype appeared many times. The V call is TRBV4-1, the J call TRBJ2-1, with 9 bases that match TRBD2. After removal of 3 bases from V and 4 bases from J, the junction contained 4 bases not matched to a gene. Germline assignment: CDR1 MGHRA and CDR2 YSYEKL. This CDR3 is built from 15 residues. The CDR3 reads CASSQTLAGYNEQFF. In DNA form, the CDR3 reads TGCGCCAGCAGCCAGACCCTAGCGGGGTACAATGAGCAGTTCTTC.

V gene TRBV4-2 combines with J gene TRBJ2-7; 8 bases are a match to TRBD2. The length of the CDR3 is 14 residues. V lost 3 bases, J lost 6 bases, and 7 bases stayed unmatched. The V gene's germline CDR1 is LGHNA and CDR2 YNFKEQ. CDR3 protein: CASSHPGLEGEQYF. DNA of the CDR3: TGTGCCAGCAGCCATCCGGGACTAGAAGGCGAGCAGTACTTC.

This clonotype has only a few counts. The chain links TRBV5-1 to TRBJ2-3; D possibly corresponds to TRBD1 (5 bases). V was trimmed by 0 bases and J by 5 bases, leaving 10 bases between them. The CDR3 is 14 residues long. The germline gives CDR1 SGHRS, CDR2 YFSETQ. The CDR3 protein is CASSLEGDKDTQYF. CDR3 DNA sequence: TGCGCCAGCAGCTTGGAAGGGGATAAAGATACGCAGTATTTT.

This chain uses TRBV11-2 with TRBJ2-5; D is ambiguous. CDR1 and CDR2 from the germline V gene are SGHAT and FQNNGV. Trimming shortened V by 5 bases and J by 1 base, and 14 bases separated the two germline ends. The CDR3 consists of 15 residues. In DNA, the CDR3 is TGTGCCAGCAGCGTCGCACGGGCTCTCCAAGAGACCCAGTACTTC. This gives the protein CASSVARALQETQYF.

CDR3 amino acids: CSASDGQLPNSPLHF. The DNA for the CDR3 is TGCAGTGCTAGCGACGGACAGCTACCCAATTCACCCCTCCACTTT. V gene TRBV20-1 combines with J gene TRBJ1-6; perhaps TRBD1 as D (6 bases). The CDR3 loop spans 15 amino acids. CDR1 and CDR2 (germline): DFQATT, SNEGSKA (reference sequence). V was pared by 3 bases and J by 7 bases, with 16 bases between.

This clonotype has more than one count but fewer than ten. The chain links TRBV29-1 to TRBJ2-4; no firm D call. The germline CDR1 and CDR2 sequences are SQVTM and ANQGSEA. Trimming left V 7 bases short and J 0 bases short, with 13 bases between. This CDR3 spans 14 amino acids. In DNA form, the CDR3 reads TGCAGCGCGGTGCAGGAACTAGCCAAAAACATTCAGTACTTC. Its protein product is CSAVQELAKNIQYF.

Only a few counts were recorded for this clonotype. The chain is built from TRBV7-8 and TRBJ2-1, with D perhaps TRBD1 or TRBD2 (5 bases each). With 1 base removed from V and 3 bases from J, the gap between germline ends came to 10 bases. CDR3 length equals 15 residues. Germline-derived CDR1 and CDR2 are SGHVS and FQNEAQ. The CDR3 is CASSLGSGRYNEQFF. The CDR3 nucleotides are TGTGCCAGCAGCTTAGGTTCGGGACGCTACAATGAGCAGTTCTTC.

The rearrangement joins TRBV12-3 or TRBV12-4 to TRBJ2-2; D may be TRBD1 (5 bases). This CDR3 region has 14 residues. Trimming cost V 7 bases and J 4 bases, with 13 bases left between them. CDR3 residues: CASKRQFGTGELFF. In DNA, the CDR3 is TGTGCCAGCAAACGACAGTTTGGCACCGGGGAGCTGTTTTTT.

The rearrangement links TRBV20-1 to TRBJ2-5; no clear D gene. Trimming cost V 2 bases and J 8 bases, with 18 bases left between them. This CDR3 spans 14 amino acids. Germline CDR1 DFQATT, CDR2 SNEGSKA (reference sequence). In DNA, the CDR3 is TGCAGTGCTAGAAGCTCGGGTCCGACCTCAACCCAGTACTTC. This encodes CSARSSGPTSTQYF.

This clonotype was detected only a few times. The CDR3 reads CASSYGRAQETQYF. As DNA, the CDR3 is TGTGCCAGCAGTTACGGCAGGGCTCAAGAGACCCAGTACTTC. The gene calls are TRBV6-5 and TRBJ2-5; D perhaps matches TRBD1 (5 bases). The CDR3 runs to 14 residues. V was clipped by 2 bases and J by 2 bases, with 9 bases between them. Germline CDR1 MNHEY, CDR2 SVGAGI.

The chain carries TRBV3-1 and TRBJ2-1; D is tentatively TRBD1 or TRBD2 (5 bases each). Germline assignment: CDR1 LGHDT and CDR2 YNNKEL (reference sequence). V was trimmed by 3 bases and J by 8 bases, leaving 14 bases between them. The CDR3 runs 14 residues. This CDR3 reads CASSQQGTGDEQFF. Here the CDR3 DNA reads TGTGCCAGCAGCCAGCAAGGGACGGGCGATGAGCAGTTCTTC.

The chain carries TRBV5-1 and TRBJ1-1, with a possible D match to TRBD1 (6 bases). CDR1 is SGHRS and CDR2 is YFSETQ in the germline V gene. There are 17 residues in the CDR3. Between the trimmed V and J ends, which lost 2 bases and 2 bases, there was a span of 19 bases. CDR3 loop: CASSLRGPTTINTEAFF. Here the CDR3 DNA reads TGCGCCAGCAGCTTACGGGGGCCCACGACAATTAACACTGAAGCTTTCTTT.

This chain links TRBV6-1 with TRBJ2-1, with TRBD1 identical over 9 bases. The V gene end was trimmed by 5 bases and the J gene end by 8 bases; junction bases not matched to a gene: 10. Germline V gene data show CDR1 as MNHNS and CDR2 as SASEGT. CDR3 length: 15 residues. CDR3: CASSSRDREGYEQFF. The CDR3 DNA is TGTGCCAGCAGTAGCCGGGACAGGGAGGGCTATGAGCAGTTCTTC.

This clonotype was seen more than once but under ten times. This rearrangement joins TRBV3-1 to TRBJ2-5, with D perhaps matching TRBD1 (5 bases). Germline assignment: CDR1 LGHDT and CDR2 YNNKEL (reference sequence). V lost 0 bases, J lost 11 bases, and 13 bases lay in between. The CDR3 spans 13 residues. The CDR3 sequence: CASSQDLQAPQYF. The CDR3 DNA reads as TGTGCCAGCAGCCAAGATCTACAGGCTCCTCAGTACTTC.

V usage is TRBV7-9 and J usage is TRBJ1-5, with a possible D match to TRBD1 (5 bases). Germline CDR1 reads SEHNR; CDR2 reads FQNEAQ (reference sequence). The CDR3 runs 14 residues. With 6 bases removed from V and 7 bases from J, the gap between germline ends came to 16 bases. The CDR3 is CASSPTGRPQPQHF. CDR3 coding DNA: TGTGCCAGCAGTCCAACGGGGCGCCCCCAGCCCCAGCATTTT. Together with reference TRBV7-9 and TRBJ1-5, the CDR3 gives the full variable domain: DTGVSQNPRHKITKRGQNVTFRCDPISEHNRLYWYRQTLGQGPEFLTYFQNEAQLEKSRLLSDRFSAERPKGSFSTLEIQRTEQGDSAMYLCASSPTGRPQPQHFGDGTRLSIL.

This clonotype turned up a few times. V and J are TRBV29-1 and TRBJ1-1; the match to TRBD1 covers 8 bases. Germline-derived CDR1 and CDR2 are SQVTM and ANQGSEA. V gave up 7 bases and J gave up 0 bases; unmatched junction bases: 4. This CDR3 region has 13 residues. CDR3 sequence: CSAGQGLNTEAFF. As DNA, the CDR3 is TGCAGCGCCGGACAGGGCTTGAACACTGAAGCTTTCTTT.

At least ten counts were recorded for this clonotype. The V call is TRBV12-3 or TRBV12-4, the J call TRBJ2-3; D is unresolved. Trimming shortened V by 3 bases and J by 8 bases, and 9 bases separated the two germline ends. The CDR3 runs 12 residues. The CDR3 nucleotides are TGTGCCAGCAGTTTTGGGGATGGTACGCAGTATTTT. Translation: CASSFGDGTQYF.

This chain joins TRBV12-3 or TRBV12-4 and TRBJ2-3; weak D call: TRBD1 (6 bases). The CDR3 contains 15 residues. The V end was cut by 5 bases, the J end by 0 bases, with 12 bases between. The CDR3 DNA reads as TGTGCCAGCAGTCTGGGGACAACTAGCACAGATACGCAGTATTTT. Residues: CASSLGTTSTDTQYF.

The CDR3 loop reads CASSFAGGGTDTQYF. The DNA of the CDR3 is TGTGCCAGCAGTTTTGCGGGGGGCGGCACAGATACGCAGTATTTT. The gene calls are TRBV28 and TRBJ2-3; 8 bases map to TRBD2. This CDR3 contains 15 residues. The ends lost 3 bases at V and 1 base at J; junction bases unmatched: 3. Germline V CDR1 and CDR2: MDHEN, SYDVKM. Using reference TRBV28 and TRBJ2-3 for the parts outside the CDR3, the full variable domain is DVKVTQSSRYLVKRTGEKVFLECVQDMDHENMFWYRQDPGLGLRLIYFSYDVKMKEKGDIPEGYSVSREKKERFSLILESASTNQTSMYLCASSFAGGGTDTQYFGPGTRLTVL.

This clonotype was counted only a few times. The chain joins TRBV15 to TRBJ2-1; D remains unclear. This CDR3 has 15 amino acids. In germline, CDR1 is LNHNV, CDR2 YYDKDF (reference sequence). Trimming cost V 5 bases and J 0 bases, with 11 bases left between them. The CDR3 region has the DNA TGTGCCACCAGCCCTGGGAAAAACTCCTACAATGAGCAGTTCTTC. Protein product: CATSPGKNSYNEQFF.

This clonotype has only a few counts. This chain links TRBV25-1 with TRBJ2-7; D is possibly TRBD2 (5 bases). Germline values: CDR1 MGHDK, CDR2 SYGVNS. Trimming cost V 3 bases and J 0 bases, with 9 bases left between them. The CDR3 contains 14 residues. The CDR3 DNA sequence: TGTGCCAGCAGTGACCCGGGGAGCTCCTACGAGCAGTACTTC. Translated: CASSDPGSSYEQYF.

The chain employs TRBV4-2 and TRBJ2-1; 12 nucleotides match TRBD2. The germline V gene encodes CDR1 LGHNA and CDR2 YNFKEQ. The junction had 9 bases not matched to a gene; V was cut back by 0 bases and J by 15 bases. The CDR3 runs to 15 residues. The CDR3 reads CASSQDPASGRAGFF. As DNA, the CDR3 is TGTGCCAGCAGCCAAGATCCCGCTAGCGGGAGGGCCGGGTTCTTC.

The table lists this clonotype with a few counts. The chain employs TRBV11-2 and TRBJ2-5; 15 nucleotides agree with TRBD2. Germline V gene sequence: CDR1 SGHAT, CDR2 FQNNGV. The CDR3 runs 16 residues. V was clipped by 5 bases and J by 4 bases; unmatched bases: 5. This chain's CDR3 is CASSGTSGGFPETQYF. CDR3 nucleotide sequence: TGTGCCAGCAGCGGGACTAGCGGGGGGTTTCCAGAGACCCAGTACTTC.

This clonotype has at least ten counts. The rearrangement uses TRBV29-1 and TRBJ2-3, with D tentatively TRBD1 or TRBD2 (6 bases each). Germline V gene sequence: CDR1 SQVTM, CDR2 ANQGSEA. There are 14 residues in the CDR3. V dropped 2 bases and J dropped 5 bases, with 14 bases sitting between them. CDR3 DNA sequence: TGCAGCGTTGAATATGGAGGGGGAGGAGATACGCAGTATTTT. Amino acids: CSVEYGGGGDTQYF.

This clonotype turned up a few times. The J gene is TRBJ2-1, the V gene TRBV27; TRBD2 agrees at 11 bases. CDR1 and CDR2 (germline): MNHEY, SMNVEV (reference sequence). The CDR3 totals 16 residues. Trimming at V came to 5 bases and at J to 1 base, leaving 4 bases not matched to a gene. The CDR3 DNA reads TGTGCCAGCAGTGTGTTAGCGGGAGGGTCCTACAATGAGCAGTTCTTC. Its translation is CASSVLAGGSYNEQFF.